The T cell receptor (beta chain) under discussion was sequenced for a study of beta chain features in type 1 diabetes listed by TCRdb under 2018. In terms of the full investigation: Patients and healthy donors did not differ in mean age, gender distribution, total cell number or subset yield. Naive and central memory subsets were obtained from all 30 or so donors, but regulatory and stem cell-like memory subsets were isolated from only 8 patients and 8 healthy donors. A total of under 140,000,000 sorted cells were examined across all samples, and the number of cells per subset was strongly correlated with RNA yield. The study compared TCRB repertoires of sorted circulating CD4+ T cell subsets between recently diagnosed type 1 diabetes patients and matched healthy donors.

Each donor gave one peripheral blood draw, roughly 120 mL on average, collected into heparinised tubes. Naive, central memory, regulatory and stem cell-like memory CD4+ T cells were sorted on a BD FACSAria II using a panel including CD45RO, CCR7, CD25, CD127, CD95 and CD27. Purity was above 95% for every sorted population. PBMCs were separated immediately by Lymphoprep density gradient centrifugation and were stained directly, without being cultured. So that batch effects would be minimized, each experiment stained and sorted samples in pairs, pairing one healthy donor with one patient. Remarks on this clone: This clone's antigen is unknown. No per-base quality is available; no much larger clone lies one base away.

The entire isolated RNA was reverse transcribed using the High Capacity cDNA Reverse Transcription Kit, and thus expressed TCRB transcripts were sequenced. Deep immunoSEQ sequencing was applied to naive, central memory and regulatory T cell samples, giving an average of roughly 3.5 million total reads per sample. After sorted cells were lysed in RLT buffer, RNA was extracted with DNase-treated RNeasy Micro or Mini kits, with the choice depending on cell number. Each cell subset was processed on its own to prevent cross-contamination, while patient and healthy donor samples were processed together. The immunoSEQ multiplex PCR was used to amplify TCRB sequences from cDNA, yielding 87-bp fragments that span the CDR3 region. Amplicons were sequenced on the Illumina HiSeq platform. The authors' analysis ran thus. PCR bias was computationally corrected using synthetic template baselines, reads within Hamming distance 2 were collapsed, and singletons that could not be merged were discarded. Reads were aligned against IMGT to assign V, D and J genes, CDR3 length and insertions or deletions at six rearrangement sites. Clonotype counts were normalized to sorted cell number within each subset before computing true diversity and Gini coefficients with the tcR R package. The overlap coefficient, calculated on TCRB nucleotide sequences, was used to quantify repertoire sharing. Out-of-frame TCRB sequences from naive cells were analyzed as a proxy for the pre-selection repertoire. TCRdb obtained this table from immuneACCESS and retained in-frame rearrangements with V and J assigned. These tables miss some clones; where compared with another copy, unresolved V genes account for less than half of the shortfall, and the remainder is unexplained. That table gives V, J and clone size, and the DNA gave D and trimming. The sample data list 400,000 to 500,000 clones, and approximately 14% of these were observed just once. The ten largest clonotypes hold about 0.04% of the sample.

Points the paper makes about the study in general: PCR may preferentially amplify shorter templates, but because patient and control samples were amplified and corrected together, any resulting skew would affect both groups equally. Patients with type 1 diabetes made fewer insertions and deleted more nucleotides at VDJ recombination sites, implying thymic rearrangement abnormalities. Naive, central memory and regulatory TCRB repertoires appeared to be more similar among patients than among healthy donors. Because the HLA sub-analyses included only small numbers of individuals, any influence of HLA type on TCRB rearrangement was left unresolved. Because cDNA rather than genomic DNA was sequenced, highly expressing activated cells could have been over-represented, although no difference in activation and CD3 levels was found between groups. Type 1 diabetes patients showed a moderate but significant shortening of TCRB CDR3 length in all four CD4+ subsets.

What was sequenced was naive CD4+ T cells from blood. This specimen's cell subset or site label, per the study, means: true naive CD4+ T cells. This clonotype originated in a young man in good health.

Here the CDR3 is given as CSVVGQGVTGANVLTF. The DNA is TGCAGCGTTGTGGGGCAGGGAGTTACTGGGGCCAACGTCCTGACTTTC. In this chain, TRBV29-1 is recombined with TRBJ2-6; the D element might be TRBD1 or TRBD2, as each aligns at 5 bases. V is shortened by 4 bases, J by 2 bases, and the region joining them spans 15 bases. CDR3 length: 16 amino acids, cysteine to phenylalanine. Of all the DNA, just the CDR3 is kept, 48 bases in frame from base 1. For CDR1 and CDR2, the germline V gene lists SQVTM and ANQGSEA.